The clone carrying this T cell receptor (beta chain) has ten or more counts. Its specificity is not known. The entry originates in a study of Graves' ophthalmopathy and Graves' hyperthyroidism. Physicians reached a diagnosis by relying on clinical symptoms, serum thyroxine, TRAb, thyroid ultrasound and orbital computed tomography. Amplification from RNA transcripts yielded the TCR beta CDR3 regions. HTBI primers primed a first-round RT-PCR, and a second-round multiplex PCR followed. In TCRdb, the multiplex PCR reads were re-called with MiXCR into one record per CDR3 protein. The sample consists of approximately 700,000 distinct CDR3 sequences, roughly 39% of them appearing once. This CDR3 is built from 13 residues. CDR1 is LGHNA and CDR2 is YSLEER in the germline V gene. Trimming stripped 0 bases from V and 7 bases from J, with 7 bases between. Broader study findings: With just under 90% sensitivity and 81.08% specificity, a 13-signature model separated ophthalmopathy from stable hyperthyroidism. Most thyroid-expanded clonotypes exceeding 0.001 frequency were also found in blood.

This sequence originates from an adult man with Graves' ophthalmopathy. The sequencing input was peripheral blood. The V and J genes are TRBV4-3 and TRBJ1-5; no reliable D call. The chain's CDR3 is CASSQDGRQPQHF. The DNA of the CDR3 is TGCGCCAGCAGCCAAGACGGGAGACAGCCCCAGCATTTT.